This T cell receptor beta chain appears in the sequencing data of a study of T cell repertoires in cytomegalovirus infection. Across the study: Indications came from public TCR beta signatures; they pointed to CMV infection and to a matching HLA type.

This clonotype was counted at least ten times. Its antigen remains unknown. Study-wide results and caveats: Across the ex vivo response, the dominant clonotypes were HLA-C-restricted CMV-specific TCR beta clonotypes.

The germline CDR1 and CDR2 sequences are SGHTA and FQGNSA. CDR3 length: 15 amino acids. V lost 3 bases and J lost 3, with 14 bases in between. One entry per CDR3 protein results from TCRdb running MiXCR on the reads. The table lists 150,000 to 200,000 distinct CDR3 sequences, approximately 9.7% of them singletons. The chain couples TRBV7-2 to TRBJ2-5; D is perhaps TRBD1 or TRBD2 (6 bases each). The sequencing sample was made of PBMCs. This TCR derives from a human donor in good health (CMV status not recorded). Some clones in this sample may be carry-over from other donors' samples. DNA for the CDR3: TGTGCCAGCAGCTTCGGGGGCGTTCTGAAAGAGACCCAGTACTTC. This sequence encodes CASSFGGVLKETQYF.